This TCR beta chain emerged from a study of control samples from healthy donors and cancer patients. Germline V gene sequence: CDR1 KGHDR, CDR2 SFDVKD. The CDR3 runs 14 residues. The V gene end was trimmed by 9 bases and the J gene end by 4 bases; junction bases not matched to a gene: 8. Sequenced by immunoSEQ multiplex PCR; TCRdb stores in-frame clones only, minus some. Among around 130,000 clones listed, 89% were seen once. The receptor's source is a man aged 45 to 65 with head and neck cancer. V gene TRBV24-1 combines with J gene TRBJ1-5; 7 nucleotides agree with TRBD1. The specimen was PBMCs. CDR3 loop: CATARTGENQPQHF. In DNA form, the CDR3 reads TGTGCCACCGCACGGACAGGTGAAAATCAGCCCCAGCATTTT.